The clone carrying this T cell receptor (beta chain) was detected a few times. This sample stems from a study of blood T cell repertoires in COVID-19. Authors' analysis steps: Amplification of reference gene primers was used by the study to estimate nucleated cell counts. Only in-frame clones appear in the TCRdb table, and some are missing; sequencing was by immunoSEQ multiplex PCR. V, J and clone size reflect that table, while D and trimming were determined from the DNA. The sample consists of about 200,000 clones, roughly 90% of them appearing once. The germline gives CDR1 SNHLY, CDR2 FYNNEI. The CDR3 is 16 residues long. Trimming stripped 7 bases from V and 0 bases from J, with 13 bases between.

This receptor was taken from a woman aged 30 to 39 with acute COVID-19. The chain combines TRBV2 with TRBJ2-6; no firm D call. Sequencing used PBMCs or T cells enriched from blood (not recorded which). CDR3 bases: TGTGCCAGCACCAGACTGAGTAACTCTGGGGCCAACGTCCTGACTTTC. Translating it yields CASTRLSNSGANVLTF.